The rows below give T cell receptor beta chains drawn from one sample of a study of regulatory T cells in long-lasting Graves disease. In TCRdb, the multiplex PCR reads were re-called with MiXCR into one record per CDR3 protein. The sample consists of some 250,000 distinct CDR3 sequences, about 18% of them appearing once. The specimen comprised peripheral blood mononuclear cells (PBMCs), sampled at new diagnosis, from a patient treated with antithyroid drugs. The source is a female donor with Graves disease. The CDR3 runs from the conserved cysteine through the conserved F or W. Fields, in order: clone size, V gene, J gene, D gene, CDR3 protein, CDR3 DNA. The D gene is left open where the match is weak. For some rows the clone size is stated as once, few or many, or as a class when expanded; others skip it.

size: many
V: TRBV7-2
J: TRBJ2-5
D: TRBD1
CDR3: CASSSDREETQYF
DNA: TGTGCCAGCAGCTCAGACAGGGAAGAGACCCAGTACTTC

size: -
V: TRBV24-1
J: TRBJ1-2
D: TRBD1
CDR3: CATSLGTGHGYTF
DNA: TGTGCCACCAGCCTCGGGACAGGGCATGGCTACACCTTC

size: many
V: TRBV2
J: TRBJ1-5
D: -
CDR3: CASSEERLGQPQHF
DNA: TGTGCCAGCAGTGAAGAGAGGTTAGGGCAGCCCCAGCATTTT

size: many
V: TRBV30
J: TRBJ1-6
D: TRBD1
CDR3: CAWSVGQNNSPLHF
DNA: TGTGCCTGGAGTGTGGGACAGAATAATTCACCCCTCCACTTT

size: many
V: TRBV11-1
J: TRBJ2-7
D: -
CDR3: CASSSQMRYYEQYF
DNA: TGTGCCAGCAGCTCACAGATGCGATACTACGAGCAGTACTTC

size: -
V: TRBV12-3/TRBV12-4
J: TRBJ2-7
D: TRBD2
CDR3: CASSRGTSGIGEQYF
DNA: TGTGCCAGCAGCCGTGGGACTAGCGGGATAGGGGAGCAGTACTTC

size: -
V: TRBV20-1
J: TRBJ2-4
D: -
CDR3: CSARPLAKNIQYF
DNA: TGCAGTGCTAGGCCCTTAGCCAAAAACATTCAGTACTTC

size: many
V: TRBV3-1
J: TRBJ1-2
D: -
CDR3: CASSQVGVDYGYTF
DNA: TGTGCCAGCAGCCAAGTCGGGGTAGACTATGGCTACACCTTC

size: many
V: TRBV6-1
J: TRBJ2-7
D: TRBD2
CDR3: CASRSGSISYEQYF
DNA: TGTGCCAGCCGTAGCGGGAGTATTTCCTACGAGCAGTACTTC

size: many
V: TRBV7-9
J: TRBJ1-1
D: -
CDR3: CASSHRVLRSEAFF
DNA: TGTGCCAGCAGCCACCGGGTCCTGCGGTCTGAAGCTTTCTTT

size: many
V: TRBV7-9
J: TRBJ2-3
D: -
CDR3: CASSLVAGGTDTQYF
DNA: TGTGCCAGCAGCTTAGTGGCGGGTGGCACAGATACGCAGTATTTT

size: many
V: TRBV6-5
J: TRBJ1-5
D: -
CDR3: CASSYSPPPSSYQPQHF
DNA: TGTGCCAGCAGTTACTCTCCACCCCCCTCGAGCTATCAGCCCCAGCATTTT

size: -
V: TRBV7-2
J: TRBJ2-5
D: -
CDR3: CASSNRVTTQYF
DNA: TGTGCCAGCAGCAACAGGGTTACGACCCAGTACTTC

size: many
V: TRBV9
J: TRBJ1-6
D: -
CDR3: CASSVVGGAGSPLHF
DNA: TGTGCCAGCAGCGTAGTAGGGGGGGCTGGATCACCCCTCCACTTT

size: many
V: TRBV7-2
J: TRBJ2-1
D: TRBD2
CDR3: CASRQPLLAGVSNEQFF
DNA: TGTGCCAGCAGGCAGCCCCTACTAGCGGGAGTCTCCAATGAGCAGTTCTTC

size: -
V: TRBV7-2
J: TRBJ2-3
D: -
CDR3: CASSRAGRPDTQYF
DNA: TGTGCCAGCAGCCGAGCGGGCCGTCCGGATACGCAGTATTTT

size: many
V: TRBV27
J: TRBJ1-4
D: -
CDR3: CASSFGRSGIEKLFF
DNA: TGTGCCAGCAGTTTCGGGCGAAGTGGAATTGAAAAACTGTTTTTT

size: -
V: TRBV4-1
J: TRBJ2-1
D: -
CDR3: CASSQEPPTRSGEQFF
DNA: TGCGCCAGCAGCCAAGAACCGCCGACTAGGTCTGGTGAGCAGTTCTTC

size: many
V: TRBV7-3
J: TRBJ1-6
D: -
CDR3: CASSLNRNSPLHF
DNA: TGTGCCAGCAGCTTAAATCGTAATTCACCCCTCCACTTT

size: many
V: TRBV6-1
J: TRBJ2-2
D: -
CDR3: CASRITSITGELFF
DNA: TGTGCCAGCAGGATTACTAGCATCACCGGGGAGCTGTTTTTT

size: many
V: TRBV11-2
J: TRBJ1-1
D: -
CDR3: CASSLATNTEAFF
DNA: TGTGCCAGCAGCTTAGCTACAAACACTGAAGCTTTCTTT

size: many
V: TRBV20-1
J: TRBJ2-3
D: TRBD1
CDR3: CSAPYRGADTQYF
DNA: TGCAGTGCCCCATACAGGGGGGCAGATACGCAGTATTTT

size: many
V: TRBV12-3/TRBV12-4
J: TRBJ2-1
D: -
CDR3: CASRQKANEQFF
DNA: TGTGCCAGCAGACAAAAGGCGAATGAGCAGTTCTTC

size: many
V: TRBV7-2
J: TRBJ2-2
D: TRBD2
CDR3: CASSFGLAGVNGELFF
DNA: TGTGCCAGCAGCTTCGGACTAGCGGGAGTAAATGGGGAGCTGTTTTTT

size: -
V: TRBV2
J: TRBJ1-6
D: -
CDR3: CASSETVALHF
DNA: TGTGCCAGCAGTGAGACGGTGGCCCTCCACTTT

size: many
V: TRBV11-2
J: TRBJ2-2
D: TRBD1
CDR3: CASGGQGVVTGELFF
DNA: TGTGCCAGTGGGGGACAGGGGGTAGTCACCGGGGAGCTGTTTTTT

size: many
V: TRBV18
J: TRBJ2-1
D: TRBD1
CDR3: CASSPDRSYNEQFF
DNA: TGTGCCAGCTCACCGGACAGGTCCTACAATGAGCAGTTCTTC

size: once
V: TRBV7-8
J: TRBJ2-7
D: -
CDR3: CASTPGRGYEQYF
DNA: TGTGCCAGCACCCCCGGGAGAGGGTACGAGCAGTACTTC

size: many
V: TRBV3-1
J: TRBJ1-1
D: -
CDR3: CASSPPGQLNTEAFF
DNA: TGTGCCAGCAGCCCCCCCGGACAGCTGAACACTGAAGCTTTCTTT

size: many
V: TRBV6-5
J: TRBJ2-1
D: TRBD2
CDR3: CASSDSILAGASEQFF
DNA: TGTGCCAGCAGTGACTCGATACTAGCGGGAGCTAGTGAGCAGTTCTTC

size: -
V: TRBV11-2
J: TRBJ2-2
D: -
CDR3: CASSFVRGGELFF
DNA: TGTGCCAGCAGCTTTGTCAGGGGCGGGGAGCTGTTTTTT

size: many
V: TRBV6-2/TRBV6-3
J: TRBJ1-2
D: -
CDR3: CASSYLQGGYGYTF
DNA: TGTGCCAGCAGTTACCTACAGGGTGGCTATGGCTACACCTTC

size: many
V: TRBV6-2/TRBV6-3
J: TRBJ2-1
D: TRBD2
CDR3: CASSSYLAGASYNEQFF
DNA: TGTGCCAGCAGTTCCTATTTAGCGGGAGCCTCCTACAATGAGCAGTTCTTC

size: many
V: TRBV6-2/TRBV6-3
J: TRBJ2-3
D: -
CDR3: CASSYSTTRADTQYF
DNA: TGTGCCAGCAGTTACTCAACGACTAGAGCAGATACGCAGTATTTT

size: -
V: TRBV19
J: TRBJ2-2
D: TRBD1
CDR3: CASSPRMTGGAPGELFF
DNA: TGTGCCAGTAGTCCGAGGATGACAGGGGGCGCCCCCGGGGAGCTGTTTTTT

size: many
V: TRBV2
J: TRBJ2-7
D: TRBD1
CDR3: CASRTGQADYEQYF
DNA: TGTGCCAGCAGGACAGGGCAAGCAGACTACGAGCAGTACTTC

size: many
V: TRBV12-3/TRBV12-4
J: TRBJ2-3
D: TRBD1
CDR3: CASRPGQATDTQYF
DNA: TGTGCCAGCAGACCGGGACAGGCCACAGATACGCAGTATTTT

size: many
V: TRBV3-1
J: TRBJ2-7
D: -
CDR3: CASSQDISGDPPYEQYF
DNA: TGTGCCAGCAGCCAAGATATTTCCGGGGACCCTCCCTACGAGCAGTACTTC

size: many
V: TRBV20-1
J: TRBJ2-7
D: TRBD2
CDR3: CSAIGLADYEQYF
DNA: TGCAGTGCTATCGGACTAGCTGATTACGAGCAGTACTTC

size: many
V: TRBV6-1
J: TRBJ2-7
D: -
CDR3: CASSWGRSYEQYF
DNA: TGTGCCAGCAGCTGGGGACGGTCCTACGAGCAGTACTTC

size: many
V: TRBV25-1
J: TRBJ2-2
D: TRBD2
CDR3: CASSELGLANTGELFF
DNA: TGTGCCAGCAGTGAACTGGGACTAGCGAACACCGGGGAGCTGTTTTTT

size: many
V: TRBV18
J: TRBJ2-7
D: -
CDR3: CASSPPGTTGRSYEQYF
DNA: TGTGCCAGCTCACCACCGGGCACTACAGGGCGATCCTACGAGCAGTACTTC

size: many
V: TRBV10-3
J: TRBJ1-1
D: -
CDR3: CAIRPRGQGDTEAFF
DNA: TGTGCCATCAGGCCCCGAGGGCAGGGCGACACTGAAGCTTTCTTT

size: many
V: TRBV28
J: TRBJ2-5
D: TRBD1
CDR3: CASSLSGTVEETQYF
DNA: TGTGCCAGCAGTTTGTCCGGGACAGTCGAAGAGACCCAGTACTTC

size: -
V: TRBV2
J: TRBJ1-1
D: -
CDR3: CASSLMSVNTEAFF
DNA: TGTGCCAGCAGTCTGATGTCCGTGAACACTGAAGCTTTCTTT

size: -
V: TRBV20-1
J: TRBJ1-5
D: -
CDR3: CGALVEGGNQPQHF
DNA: TGCGGTGCCCTCGTAGAGGGTGGTAATCAGCCCCAGCATTTT

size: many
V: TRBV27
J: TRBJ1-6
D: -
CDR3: CASSFYRASNSPLHF
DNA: TGTGCCAGCAGTTTCTACAGGGCTTCGAATTCACCCCTCCACTTT

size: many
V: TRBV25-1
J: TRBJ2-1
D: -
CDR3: CASSEFLSGPIPYNKQFF
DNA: TGTGCCAGCAGTGAATTCTTGAGCGGGCCCATCCCCTACAATAAGCAGTTCTTC

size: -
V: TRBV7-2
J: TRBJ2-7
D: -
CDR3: CASSLGSLGGASSYEQYF
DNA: TGTGCCAGCAGCTTAGGCAGCCTCGGTGGGGCTAGTTCCTACGAGCAGTACTTC

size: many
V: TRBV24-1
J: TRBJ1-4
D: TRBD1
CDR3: CATSAATGAGEKLFF
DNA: TGTGCCACCAGTGCTGCGACAGGGGCGGGGGAAAAACTGTTTTTT

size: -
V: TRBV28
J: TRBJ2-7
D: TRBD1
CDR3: CASSPTQGVVEQYF
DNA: TGTGCCAGCAGCCCGACGCAGGGGGTGGTCGAGCAGTACTTC

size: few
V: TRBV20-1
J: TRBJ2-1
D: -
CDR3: CSVLARSSYNEQFF
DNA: TGCAGTGTTCTAGCACGGAGCTCCTACAATGAGCAGTTCTTC

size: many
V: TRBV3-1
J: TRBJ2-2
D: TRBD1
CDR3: CASSPTGSAGELFF
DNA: TGTGCCAGCAGCCCGACAGGGTCGGCCGGGGAGCTGTTTTTT

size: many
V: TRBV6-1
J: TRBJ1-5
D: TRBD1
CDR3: CASTETGKQPQHF
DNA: TGTGCCAGCACCGAGACAGGGAAGCAGCCCCAGCATTTT

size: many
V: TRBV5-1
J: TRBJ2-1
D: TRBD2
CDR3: CASSLGLAGVSEQFF
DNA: TGCGCCAGCAGCTTGGGGCTAGCGGGAGTTTCTGAGCAGTTCTTC

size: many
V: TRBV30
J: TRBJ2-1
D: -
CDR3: CAWSNNEQFF
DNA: TGTGCCTGGAGTAACAATGAGCAGTTCTTC

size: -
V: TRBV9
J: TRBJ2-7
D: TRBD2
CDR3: CASSADPGLANEQYF
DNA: TGTGCCAGCAGCGCTGACCCGGGACTAGCTAACGAGCAGTACTTC

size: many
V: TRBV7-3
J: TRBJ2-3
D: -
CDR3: CASSLIGAPTDTQYF
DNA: TGTGCCAGCAGCTTAATTGGTGCACCCACAGATACGCAGTATTTT

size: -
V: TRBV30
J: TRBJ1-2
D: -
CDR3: CAWSVLRVNYGYTF
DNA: TGTGCCTGGAGTGTGCTGCGGGTTAACTATGGCTACACCTTC